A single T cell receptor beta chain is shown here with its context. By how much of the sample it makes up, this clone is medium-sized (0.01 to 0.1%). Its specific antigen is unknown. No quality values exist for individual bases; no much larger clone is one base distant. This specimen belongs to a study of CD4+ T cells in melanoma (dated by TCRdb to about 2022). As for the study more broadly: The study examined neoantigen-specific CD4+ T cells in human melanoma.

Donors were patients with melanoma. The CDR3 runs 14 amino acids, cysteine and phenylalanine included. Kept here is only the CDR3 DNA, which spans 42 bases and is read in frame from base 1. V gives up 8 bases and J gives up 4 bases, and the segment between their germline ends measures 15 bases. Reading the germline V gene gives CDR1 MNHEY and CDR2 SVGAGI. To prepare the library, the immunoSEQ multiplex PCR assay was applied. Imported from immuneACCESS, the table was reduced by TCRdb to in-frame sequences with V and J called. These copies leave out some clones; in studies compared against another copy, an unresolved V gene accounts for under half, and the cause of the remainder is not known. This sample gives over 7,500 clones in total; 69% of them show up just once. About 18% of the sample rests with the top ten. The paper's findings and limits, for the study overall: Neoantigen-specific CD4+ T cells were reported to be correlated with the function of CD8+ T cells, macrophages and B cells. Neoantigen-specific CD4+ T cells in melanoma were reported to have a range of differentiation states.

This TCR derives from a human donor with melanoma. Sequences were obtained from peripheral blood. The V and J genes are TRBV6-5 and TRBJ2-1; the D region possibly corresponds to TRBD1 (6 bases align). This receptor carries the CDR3 CASSLAGAYNEQFF. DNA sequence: TGTGCCAGCTCCTTGGCAGGGGCATACAATGAGCAGTTCTTC.